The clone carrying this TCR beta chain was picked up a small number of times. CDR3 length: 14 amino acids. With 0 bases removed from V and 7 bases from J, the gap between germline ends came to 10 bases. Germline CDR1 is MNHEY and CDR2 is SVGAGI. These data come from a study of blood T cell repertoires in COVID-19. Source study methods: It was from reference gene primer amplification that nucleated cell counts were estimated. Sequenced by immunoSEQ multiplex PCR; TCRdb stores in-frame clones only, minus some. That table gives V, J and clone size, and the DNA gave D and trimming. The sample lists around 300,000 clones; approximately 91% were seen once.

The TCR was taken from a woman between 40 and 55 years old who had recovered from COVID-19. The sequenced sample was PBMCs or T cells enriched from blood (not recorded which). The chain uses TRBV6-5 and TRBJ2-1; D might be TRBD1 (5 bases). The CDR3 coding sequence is TGTGCCAGCAGTTACTCGGCCAAGGGGAATGAGCAGTTCTTC. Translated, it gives CASSYSAKGNEQFF.